Sequencing of this T cell receptor (beta chain) was carried out in a study of T cells after yellow fever vaccination. The CDR3 contains 15 residues. Germline loops: CDR1 SGHRS, CDR2 YFSETQ. Germline trimming cut 4 bases from V and 4 bases from J; bases unmatched to any gene: 10. TCRdb processed the 5' RACE reads anew with MiXCR; each CDR3 protein has one entry. Of approximately 550,000 distinct CDR3 sequences in the sample, around 21% are singletons; the top ten hold more than 13%. The chain links TRBV5-1 to TRBJ2-7; 8 bases are shared with TRBD2. This sample comprised PBMCs, obtained 15 days after the yellow fever booster vaccination. The clonotype originates from a man aged 25-45 years who received the YFV17D yellow fever vaccine. CDR3: CASSGWVSGMYEQYF. CDR3 sequence (DNA): TGCGCCAGCAGCGGATGGGTTAGCGGGATGTACGAGCAGTACTTC.